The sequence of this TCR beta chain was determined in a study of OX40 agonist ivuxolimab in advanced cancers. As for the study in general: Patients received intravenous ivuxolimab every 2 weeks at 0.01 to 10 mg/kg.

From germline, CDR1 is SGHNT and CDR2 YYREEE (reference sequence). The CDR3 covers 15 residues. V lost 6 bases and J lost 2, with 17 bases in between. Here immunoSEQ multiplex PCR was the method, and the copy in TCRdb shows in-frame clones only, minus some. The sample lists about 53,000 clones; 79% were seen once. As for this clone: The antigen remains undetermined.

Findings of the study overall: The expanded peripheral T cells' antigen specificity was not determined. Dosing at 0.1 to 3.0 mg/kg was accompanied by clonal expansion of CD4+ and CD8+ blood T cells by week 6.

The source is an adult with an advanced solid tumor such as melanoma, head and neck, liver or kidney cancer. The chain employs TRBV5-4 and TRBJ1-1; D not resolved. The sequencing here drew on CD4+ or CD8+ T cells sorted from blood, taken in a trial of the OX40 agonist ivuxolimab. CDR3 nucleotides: TGTGCCAGCACCTCAGTCGTGGGTCTTAACACTGAAGCTTTCTTT. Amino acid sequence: CASTSVVGLNTEAFF.